This TCR beta chain derives from a study of cytomegalovirus exposure and HLA in healthy donors. Study-wide findings and caveats: The authors confirmed in vitro that a few CMV-associated chains were specific for CMV antigens. Reports described diagnosis of cytomegalovirus status by the classifier as highly specific and sensitive. The majority of TCR sequences were rare, yet some public TCRs appeared in many donors.

As concerns this clone: Its target is unknown.

This table comes from immunoSEQ multiplex PCR, and its TCRdb copy is limited to in-frame clones, with some not included. The table has hundreds of thousands of clones, 86% seen once; the top ten hold about 0.8%. The CDR3 runs 14 residues. Between the trimmed V and J ends, which lost 0 bases and 6 bases, there was a span of 15 bases. From germline, CDR1 is GTSNPN and CDR2 SVGIG (reference sequence). The gene calls are TRBV30 and TRBJ2-7, with a weak D call TRBD2 (5 bases). The sequencing input was PBMCs. The TCR sequence derives from a woman aged 18 to 35 in good health and CMV-seronegative. CDR3: CAWSVPGARGEQYF. The CDR3 region has the DNA TGTGCCTGGAGTGTACCCGGAGCCCGGGGCGAGCAGTACTTC.